A single TCR beta chain is shown here with its context. Measured with immunoSEQ multiplex PCR; TCRdb has only the in-frame clones, and not every one. The sample has hundreds of thousands of clones; about 89% are singletons. The data were taken from a study of blood T cell repertoires in COVID-19. For the study at large: The cDNA or gDNA used as material had been derived from T cells, B-cell-depleted T cells, or PBMCs.

The CDR3 runs 16 residues. V lost 6 bases to trimming and J lost 3 bases, with 20 bases between them. In germline, CDR1 is SEHNR, CDR2 FQNEAQ (reference sequence). This clonotype originated in a man between 40 and 49 years old who had recovered from COVID-19. The sequencing sample was made of PBMCs or T cells enriched from blood (not recorded which). The chain is built from TRBV7-9 and TRBJ1-1; a possible D gene is TRBD1 (5 bases). The CDR3: CASRVAGRVLDTEAFF. CDR3 DNA: TGTGCCAGCAGGGTCGCAGGCAGGGTATTGGACACTGAAGCTTTCTTT.